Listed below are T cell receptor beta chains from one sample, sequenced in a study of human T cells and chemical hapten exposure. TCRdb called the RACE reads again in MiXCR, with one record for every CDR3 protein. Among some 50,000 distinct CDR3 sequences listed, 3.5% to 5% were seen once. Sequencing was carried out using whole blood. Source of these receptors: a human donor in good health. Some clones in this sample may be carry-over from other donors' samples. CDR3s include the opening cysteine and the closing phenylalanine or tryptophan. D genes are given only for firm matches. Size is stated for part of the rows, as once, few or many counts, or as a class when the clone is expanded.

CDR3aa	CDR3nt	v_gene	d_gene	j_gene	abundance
CASSYDRGNTEAFF	TGTGCCAGCAGTTATGACAGGGGGAACACTGAAGCTTTCTTT	TRBV6-6	TRBD1	TRBJ1-1	-
CASSLNSQETQYF	TGCGCCAGCAGCTTGAACAGCCAAGAGACCCAGTACTTC	TRBV5-1	-	TRBJ2-5	many
CASSFRTGAEAFF	TGTGCCAGCAGTTTTCGTACAGGGGCTGAAGCTTTCTTT	TRBV27	TRBD1	TRBJ1-1	many
CASSLRDRGRKYNEQFF	TGTGCCAGCAGCCTGAGGGACAGGGGTCGCAAGTACAATGAGCAGTTCTTC	TRBV3-1	TRBD1	TRBJ2-1	-
CSARDPSGRTDTQYF	TGCAGTGCTAGAGATCCTAGCGGGAGAACAGATACGCAGTATTTT	TRBV20-1	TRBD2	TRBJ2-3	many
CASSSLLGSSYNEQFF	TGTGCCAGCAGTTCGCTGCTGGGTAGTTCCTACAATGAGCAGTTCTTC	TRBV12-3/TRBV12-4	-	TRBJ2-1	-
CAISPFRGRDNEQFF	TGTGCCATCAGCCCCTTTCGGGGGCGGGATAATGAGCAGTTCTTC	TRBV10-3	-	TRBJ2-1	many
CASSLGTEPAYGYTF	TGTGCCAGCTCACTAGGGACAGAACCTGCCTATGGCTACACCTTC	TRBV18	TRBD1	TRBJ1-2	-
CASGQGGDTQYF	TGTGCCAGCGGACAGGGGGGAGATACGCAGTATTTT	TRBV6-5	TRBD1	TRBJ2-3	-
CASSEIRTVINQPQHF	TGTGCCAGCAGTGAAATACGGACGGTCATCAATCAGCCCCAGCATTTT	TRBV6-1	-	TRBJ1-5	many
CASSPLRDRATGANVLTF	TGTGCCAGCTCACCCCTCCGGGACAGGGCTACTGGGGCCAACGTCCTGACTTTC	TRBV18	TRBD1	TRBJ2-6	many
CASSQRTVNTGELFF	TGTGCCAGCAGCCAAAGGACAGTCAACACCGGGGAGCTGTTTTTT	TRBV7-3	-	TRBJ2-2	few
CASSFTDSRVYEQYF	TGCGCCAGCAGCTTTACAGACAGCAGAGTCTACGAGCAGTACTTC	TRBV5-1	-	TRBJ2-7	many
CSVGWFRLGNTEAFF	TGCAGCGTCGGCTGGTTCCGGTTGGGAAACACTGAAGCTTTCTTT	TRBV29-1	-	TRBJ1-1	many
CASSYSSWGGQETQYF	TGTGCCAGCAGTTACTCGAGTTGGGGGGGACAAGAGACCCAGTACTTC	TRBV6-6	TRBD2	TRBJ2-5	-
CASSFPRVREQYF	TGTGCCAGCAGCTTTCCGAGGGTGCGGGAGCAGTACTTC	TRBV7-2	-	TRBJ2-7	many
CASTSGTSGRNEQFF	TGTGCCAGCACCTCCGGGACTAGCGGGAGGAATGAGCAGTTCTTC	TRBV27	TRBD2	TRBJ2-1	-
CASSSALADFGEQYF	TGTGCCAGCAGCTCCGCGCTGGCGGACTTTGGCGAGCAGTACTTC	TRBV13	-	TRBJ2-7	-